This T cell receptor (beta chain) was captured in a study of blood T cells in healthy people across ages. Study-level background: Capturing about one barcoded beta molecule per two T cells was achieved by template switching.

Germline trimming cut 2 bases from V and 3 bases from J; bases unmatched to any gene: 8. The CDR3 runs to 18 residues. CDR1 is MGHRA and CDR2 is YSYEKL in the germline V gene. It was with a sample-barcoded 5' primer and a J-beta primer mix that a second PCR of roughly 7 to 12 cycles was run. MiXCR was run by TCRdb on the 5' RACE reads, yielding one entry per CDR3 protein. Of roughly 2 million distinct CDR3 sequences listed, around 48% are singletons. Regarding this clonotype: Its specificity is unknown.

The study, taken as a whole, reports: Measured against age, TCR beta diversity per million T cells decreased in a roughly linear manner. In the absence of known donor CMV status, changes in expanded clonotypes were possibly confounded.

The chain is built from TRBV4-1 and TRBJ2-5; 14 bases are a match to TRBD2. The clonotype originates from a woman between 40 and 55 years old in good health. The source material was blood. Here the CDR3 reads CASSQRLAGGPKEETQYF. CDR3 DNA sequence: TGCGCCAGCAGCCAACGACTAGCGGGGGGGCCGAAGGAAGAGACCCAGTACTTC.